The clone carrying this T cell receptor (beta chain) was counted once. These data come from a study of OX40 agonist ivuxolimab in advanced cancers. The data were produced by immunoSEQ multiplex PCR, yet TCRdb's version contains in-frame clones alone and is incomplete. The table lists tens of thousands of clones, roughly 88% of them singletons. This TCR was recovered from an adult with an advanced solid tumor such as melanoma, head and neck, liver or kidney cancer. The material sequenced was CD4+ or CD8+ T cells sorted from blood, taken in a trial of the OX40 agonist ivuxolimab.

The CDR3 loop reads CASSLLGAPDTQYF. CDR3 bases: TGTGCCAGCAGCTTACTGGGGGCCCCAGATACGCAGTATTTT. The V gene is TRBV7-3, the J gene TRBJ2-3; a possible D gene is TRBD1 (6 bases). Germline V lookup: CDR1 SGHTA, CDR2 FQGTGA. V lost 2 bases and J 4 bases, leaving 10 bases between the germline ends. The length of the CDR3 is 14 residues.